The 24 T cell receptor beta chains in this list originate from one sample, sequenced in a study of T cells in localized non-small cell lung cancer. Here immunoSEQ multiplex PCR was the method, and the copy in TCRdb shows in-frame clones only, minus some. The sample yields about 30,000 clones, 88% seen once. Material: peripheral blood, obtained before any cancer treatment. The receptors shown here come from a female donor of 60 years or more with stage III squamous cell lung carcinoma.

The CDR3 nucleotides read TGTGCCAGCAGTGAGTGGCGCTACGAGCAGTACTTC. This encodes CASSEWRYEQYF. V and J are TRBV6-1 and TRBJ2-7; no reliable D call. Between the trimmed V and J ends, which lost 3 bases and 3 bases, there was a span of 6 bases. Germline assignment: CDR1 MNHNS and CDR2 SASEGT. The CDR3 extends over 12 amino acids.

This sequence joins TRBV7-8 and TRBJ2-1; 9 nucleotides agree with TRBD2. Germline V gives CDR1 SGHVS, CDR2 FQNEAQ. V shed 0 bases, J shed 0 bases, and the junction held 3 bases outside the gene matches. CDR3 length equals 17 residues. The CDR3 region is CASSLASGRSSYNEQFF. CDR3 coding DNA: TGTGCCAGCAGCTTAGCGAGCGGGAGGAGCTCCTACAATGAGCAGTTCTTC.

This rearrangement joins TRBV7-9 to TRBJ2-3; D not certain. From germline, CDR1 is SEHNR and CDR2 FQNEAQ (reference sequence). V shed 3 bases and J shed 4 bases, with 5 bases lying between them. CDR3 length: 12 residues. CDR3 in amino acids: CASSLASDTQYF. The CDR3, as DNA: TGTGCCAGCAGCTTGGCCTCAGATACGCAGTATTTT. The complete variable domain, with remaining parts taken from reference TRBV7-9 and TRBJ2-3, reads DTGVSQNPRHKITKRGQNVTFRCDPISEHNRLYWYRQTLGQGPEFLTYFQNEAQLEKSRLLSDRFSAERPKGSFSTLEIQRTEQGDSAMYLCASSLASDTQYFGPGTRLTVL.

The chain couples TRBV7-2 to TRBJ2-7, with D hard to call. This CDR3 spans 14 amino acids. Trimming removed 1 base at V and 2 bases at J, with 9 bases between. Looked up from germline, CDR1 is SGHTA and CDR2 is FQGNSA. The CDR3 nucleotides read TGTGCCAGCAGCTTAGATCAGATTACCTACGAGCAGTACTTC. The encoded protein is CASSLDQITYEQYF.

The chain carries TRBV5-6 and TRBJ2-3; 9 nucleotides align to TRBD2. Germline CDR1 SGHDT, CDR2 YYEEEE. V gave up 4 bases and J gave up 5 bases; unmatched junction bases: 5. The CDR3 covers 14 residues. This CDR3 is CASSHSGGRDTQYF. CDR3 nucleotides: TGTGCCAGCAGCCATAGCGGGGGTAGAGATACGCAGTATTTT. Full variable domain (rest looked up from reference TRBV5-6 and TRBJ2-3): DAGVTQSPTHLIKTRGQQVTLRCSPKSGHDTVSWYQQALGQGPQFIFQYYEEEERQRGNFPDRFSGHQFPNYSSELNVNALLLGDSALYLCASSHSGGRDTQYFGPGTRLTVL.

The chain carries TRBV4-2 and TRBJ1-4; a weak D match, TRBD1 (5 bases). This CDR3 has 15 residues. Germline-derived CDR1 and CDR2 are LGHNA and YNFKEQ. The V gene lost 4 bases and the J gene lost 7 bases, with 16 bases spanning the gap. DNA of the CDR3: TGTGCCAGCAGCCCGGGGACGGTGAACTTTGAAAAACTGTTTTTT. Encoded protein: CASSPGTVNFEKLFF.

This clone has a single count. This rearrangement joins TRBV20-1 to TRBJ1-2, with TRBD1 identical over 8 bases. V gave up 8 bases and J gave up 6 bases; unmatched junction bases: 2. The CDR3 spans 10 residues. Germline V gives CDR1 DFQATT, CDR2 SNEGSKA (reference sequence). CDR3: CSNRGDGYTF. The CDR3 DNA is TGCAGTAACAGGGGGGATGGCTACACCTTC.

The chain couples TRBV4-3 to TRBJ2-3; D call uncertain. Trimming pared 0 bases from V and 0 bases from J, leaving 7 bases between. This CDR3 region has 15 residues. Germline CDR1 and CDR2: LGHNA and YSLEER. The CDR3: CASSQEGSSTDTQYF. CDR3 bases: TGCGCCAGCAGCCAAGAGGGGTCTAGCACAGATACGCAGTATTTT.

A few counts support this clone. The J gene is TRBJ2-1, the V gene TRBV7-9; D remains unclear. The CDR3 length is 13 residues. The germline V gene encodes CDR1 SEHNR and CDR2 FQNEAQ (reference sequence). V was pared by 3 bases and J by 6 bases, with 9 bases between. CDR3 coding DNA: TGTGCCAGCAGCTTCGGCGGCCCCAATGAGCAGTTCTTC. Protein: CASSFGGPNEQFF.

The chain carries TRBV7-9 and TRBJ1-1; 7 nucleotides match TRBD1. Germline V lookup: CDR1 SEHNR, CDR2 FQNEAQ (reference sequence). V gave up 4 bases and J gave up 10 bases; unmatched junction bases: 9. The CDR3 is 13 residues long. This CDR3 reads CASSSQLNRGAFF. Written as DNA, the CDR3 is TGTGCCAGCAGCTCCCAACTTAACAGGGGAGCTTTCTTT.

The chain recombines TRBV28 with TRBJ1-2; tentative D call: TRBD1 (6 bases). Germline values: CDR1 MDHEN, CDR2 SYDVKM. V lost 6 bases and J 8 bases, leaving 22 bases between the germline ends. The CDR3 runs 15 residues. CDR3 coding DNA: TGTGCCAGCAGGGCGAACCCCAGGGGAACGGGGGGCTACACCTTC. It specifies CASRANPRGTGGYTF.

There are a few counts of this clone. CDR3 sequence (DNA): TGTGCCAGCAGTTACTCCCAAGAGCAGTACTTC. This encodes CASSYSQEQYF. The gene calls are TRBV6-6 and TRBJ2-7; D is unclear. This CDR3 is built from 11 residues. CDR1 and CDR2 (germline): MNHNY, SVGAGI (reference sequence). Trimming stripped 0 bases from V and 7 bases from J, with 4 bases between.

This chain links TRBV5-5 with TRBJ2-7; 12 bases match TRBD1. Germline V lookup: CDR1 SGHKS, CDR2 YYEKEE (reference sequence). The V and J ends lost 2 bases and 6 bases, in that order; junction bases with no gene match: 6. This CDR3 is built from 15 residues. The CDR3 is CASSFSGTGGAEQYF. CDR3 sequence (DNA): TGTGCCAGCAGCTTCTCCGGGACAGGGGGCGCCGAGCAGTACTTC.

The V call is TRBV15, the J call TRBJ2-3; TRBD1 is a possible D gene (5 bases). CDR3 length: 13 residues. V was clipped by 6 bases and J by 0 bases, with 7 bases between them. Germline loops: CDR1 LNHNV, CDR2 YYDKDF (reference sequence). The CDR3 DNA reads TGTGCCACCAGGTCAGGGAGCACAGATACGCAGTATTTT. Protein sequence: CATRSGSTDTQYF.

This chain connects TRBV2 to TRBJ2-3; 7 nucleotides align to TRBD2. The CDR3 consists of 15 residues. Unmatched junction bases numbered 4, after V lost 4 bases and J lost 0 bases. Germline lookup yields CDR1 SNHLY and CDR2 FYNNEI. The CDR3 sequence: CASSAKRGSTDTQYF. DNA of the CDR3: TGTGCCAGCAGTGCCAAGCGGGGCAGCACAGATACGCAGTATTTT.

The CDR3 DNA reads TGCGCCAGCAGCCAAGATCTCCAGGCCTCCTACGAGCAGTACTTC. Its translation: CASSQDLQASYEQYF. The rearrangement joins TRBV4-3 to TRBJ2-7; D is unclear. Germline V gives CDR1 LGHNA, CDR2 YSLEER. The CDR3 runs to 15 residues. V was pared by 0 bases and J by 0 bases, with 9 bases between.

In its sample, this clone was seen a few times. DNA of the CDR3: TGTGCCAGCAGCTTTCCGACTAGCGGAGACCAAGAGACCCAGTACTTC. Translation gives CASSFPTSGDQETQYF. The rearrangement links TRBV5-4 to TRBJ2-5; 9 positions match TRBD2. Per the germline V gene, CDR1 is SGHNT and CDR2 is YYREEE (reference sequence). Trimming at V came to 2 bases and at J to 0 bases, leaving 5 bases not matched to a gene. This CDR3 contains 16 residues.

The V gene is TRBV7-2, the J gene TRBJ2-3; TRBD2 matches 7 bases. CDR1 is SGHTA, CDR2 FQGNSA, per germline. The V segment lost 4 bases and the J segment 10 bases; nucleotides outside the gene matches: 5. CDR3 size: 12 residues. The CDR3 DNA is TGTGCCAGCAGCTCCTCTAGCGGTGCGCAGTATTTT. Its protein is CASSSSSGAQYF.

The chain uses TRBV11-2 and TRBJ2-2, with D uncertain. The germline CDR1 and CDR2 sequences are SGHAT and FQNNGV. Trimming took 0 bases from V and 4 from J, leaving 9 bases between them. This CDR3 is 15 amino acids long. CDR3 nucleotides: TGTGCCAGCAGCTTAGAATCCGCTTTCACCGGGGAGCTGTTTTTT. Its protein product is CASSLESAFTGELFF. Full variable domain (remainder filled in from reference TRBV11-2 and TRBJ2-2): EAGVAQSPRYKIIEKRQSVAFWCNPISGHATLYWYQQILGQGPKLLIQFQNNGVVDDSQLPKDRFSAERLKGVDSTLKIQPAKLEDSAVYLCASSLESAFTGELFFGEGSRLTVL.

The genes are TRBV7-2 and TRBJ1-2, with a possible D match to TRBD1 (5 bases). From germline, CDR1 is SGHTA and CDR2 FQGNSA. Trimming shortened V by 1 base and J by 3 bases, and 12 bases separated the two germline ends. CDR3 length: 15 amino acids. The CDR3 DNA reads as TGTGCCAGCAGCTTAGGTCTCAGGGTGGACTATGGCTACACCTTC. Translated, it gives CASSLGLRVDYGYTF.

This clone has just a few counts. The V and J genes are TRBV6-5 and TRBJ2-5, with 9 bases matching TRBD1. J was trimmed by 5 bases and V by 1 base; bases with no gene match: 8. Germline CDR1 MNHEY, CDR2 SVGAGI. The CDR3 runs to 16 residues. For the CDR3, the DNA is TGTGCCAGCAGTTACTTATCGGGACAGGGTGGGGAGACCCAGTACTTC. Translated: CASSYLSGQGGETQYF.

The chain links TRBV6-6 to TRBJ2-1; 8 nucleotides align to TRBD2. The CDR3 length is 14 residues. Germline CDR1 and CDR2: MNHNY and SVGAGI (reference sequence). V lost 2 bases and J lost 8; bases outside the gene matches: 5. The CDR3: CASSYPGLGDEQFF. For the CDR3, the DNA is TGTGCCAGCAGTTACCCGGGACTAGGCGATGAGCAGTTCTTC.

The chain employs TRBV6-1 and TRBJ1-1; possibly TRBD1 for D (5 bases). The CDR3 is 16 residues long. Germline CDR1 and CDR2: MNHNS and SASEGT. Trimming removed 2 bases at V and 4 bases at J, with 17 bases between. The DNA for the CDR3 is TGTGCCAGCAGTGAATCCGGACCAGGGTGGGTCACTGAAGCTTTCTTT. This encodes CASSESGPGWVTEAFF.

This sequence joins TRBV5-1 and TRBJ2-3, with 7 bases aligning to TRBD2. The ends lost 2 bases at V and 4 bases at J; junction bases unmatched: 7. The CDR3 has 15 amino acids. CDR1 SGHRS and CDR2 YFSETQ come from the germline V gene. The CDR3: CASSFTPLAADTQYF. CDR3 DNA sequence: TGCGCCAGCAGCTTCACCCCTCTAGCGGCAGATACGCAGTATTTT.